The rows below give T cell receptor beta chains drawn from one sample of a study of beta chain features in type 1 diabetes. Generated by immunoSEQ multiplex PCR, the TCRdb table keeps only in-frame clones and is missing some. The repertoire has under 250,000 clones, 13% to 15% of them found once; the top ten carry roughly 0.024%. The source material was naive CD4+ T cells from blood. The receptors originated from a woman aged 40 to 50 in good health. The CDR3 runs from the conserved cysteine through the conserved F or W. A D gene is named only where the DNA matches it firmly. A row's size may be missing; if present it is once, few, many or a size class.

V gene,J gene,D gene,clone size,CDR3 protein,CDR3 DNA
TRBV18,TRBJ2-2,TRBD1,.,CASSPGQGKTGELFF,TGTGCCAGCTCACCGGGACAGGGAAAAACCGGGGAGCTGTTTTTT
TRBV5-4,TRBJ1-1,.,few,CASSPYMNTEAFF,TGTGCCAGCAGCCCATACATGAACACTGAAGCTTTCTTT
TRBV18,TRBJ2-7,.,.,CASSPSTYEQYF,TGTGCCAGCTCACCATCCACCTACGAGCAGTACTTC
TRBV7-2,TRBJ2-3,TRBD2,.,CASSSTSGGALVIPQYF,TGTGCCAGCAGCTCTACTAGCGGGGGGGCCCTCGTTATTCCGCAGTATTTT
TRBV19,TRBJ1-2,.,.,CASTHRRNYGYTF,TGTGCCAGTACCCACCGTAGAAACTATGGCTACACCTTC
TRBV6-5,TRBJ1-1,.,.,CASSYATGKAFF,TGTGCCAGCAGTTACGCTACAGGGAAAGCTTTCTTT
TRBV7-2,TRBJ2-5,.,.,CASSLDNQETQYF,TGTGCCAGCAGCTTAGACAACCAAGAGACCCAGTACTTC
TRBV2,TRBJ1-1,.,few,CASLEAGRSAFF,TGTGCCAGCTTGGAAGCAGGGAGGTCGGCTTTCTTT
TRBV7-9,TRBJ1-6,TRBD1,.,CASRPPLGQNYNSPLHF,TGTGCCAGCAGACCACCTCTGGGACAGAACTATAATTCACCCCTCCACTTT
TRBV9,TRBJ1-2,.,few,CASSVDGHGYTF,TGTGCCAGCAGCGTAGATGGCCATGGCTACACCTTC
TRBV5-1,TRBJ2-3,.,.,CASSPRGESTDTQYF,TGCGCCAGCAGCCCCCGCGGGGAAAGCACAGATACGCAGTATTTT
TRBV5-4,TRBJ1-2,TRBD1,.,CASSLAGRQGNYGYTF,TGTGCCAGCAGCTTGGCAGGGCGACAGGGGAACTATGGCTACACCTTC
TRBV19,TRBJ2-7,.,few,CASSSSGFEQYF,TGTGCCAGTAGTAGTTCGGGATTCGAGCAGTACTTC
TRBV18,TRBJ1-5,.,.,CASSPRGGGGYSNQPQHF,TGTGCCAGCTCACCGCGGGGTGGCGGGGGCTATAGCAATCAGCCCCAGCATTTT
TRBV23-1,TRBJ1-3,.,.,CASSQISKGDISSGRSGNTIYF,TGCGCCAGCAGTCAAATCTCCAAGGGGGACATAAGCTCGGGTCGCTCTGGAAACACCATATATTTT
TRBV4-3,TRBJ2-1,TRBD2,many,CASSQDWRGAYNEQFF,TGCGCCAGCAGCCAAGATTGGCGGGGGGCCTACAATGAGCAGTTCTTC
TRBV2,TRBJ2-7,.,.,CASSEELVRSSEQYF,TGTGCCAGCAGTGAGGAGCTCGTCCGATCCTCCGAGCAGTACTTC
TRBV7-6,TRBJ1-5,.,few,CASSLVSGNQPQHF,TGTGCCAGCAGCTTAGTCTCGGGTAATCAGCCCCAGCATTTT
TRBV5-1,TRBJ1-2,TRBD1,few,CASSLGGTAPGNYGYTF,TGCGCCAGCAGCTTGGGCGGGACAGCTCCAGGAAACTATGGCTACACCTTC
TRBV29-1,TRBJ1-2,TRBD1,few,CSVEDSLRTRTGGFYGYTF,TGCAGCGTTGAAGATTCTCTTAGGACGAGGACAGGGGGCTTTTATGGCTACACCTTC
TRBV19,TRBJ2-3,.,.,CASRSVSTDTQYF,TGTGCCAGTAGGAGCGTTAGCACAGATACGCAGTATTTT
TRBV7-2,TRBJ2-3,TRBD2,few,CASSLGSGGTDTQYF,TGTGCCAGCAGCTTAGGTAGCGGGGGGACAGATACGCAGTATTTT
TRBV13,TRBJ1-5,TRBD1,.,CASSLGLGTGNQPQHF,TGTGCCAGCAGCTTAGGCCTAGGGACAGGGAACCAGCCCCAGCATTTT
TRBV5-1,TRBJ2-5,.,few,CASSFGGLQETQYF,TGCGCCAGCAGCTTCGGGGGGCTACAAGAGACCCAGTACTTC
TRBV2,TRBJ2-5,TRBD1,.,CASRGTGGRETQYF,TGTGCCAGCAGAGGGACAGGGGGCAGGGAGACCCAGTACTTC
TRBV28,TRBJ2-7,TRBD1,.,CASSSGTGVPSYEQYF,TGTGCCAGCAGTTCTGGGACAGGGGTACCCTCCTACGAGCAGTACTTC
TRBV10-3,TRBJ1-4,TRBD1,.,CAIRRGTEVGEKLFF,TGTGCCATCAGGAGGGGGACAGAGGTTGGTGAAAAACTGTTTTTT
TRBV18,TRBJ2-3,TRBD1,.,CASSLMDRDIDTQYF,TGTGCCAGCTCCCTTATGGACAGGGATATAGATACGCAGTATTTT
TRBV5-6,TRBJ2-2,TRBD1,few,CASSSYRTGLGAGELFF,TGTGCCAGCAGCTCCTACCGGACAGGGCTCGGTGCCGGGGAGCTGTTTTTT
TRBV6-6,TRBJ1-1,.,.,CASSYLAMNTEAFF,TGTGCCAGCAGTTACTTAGCAATGAACACTGAAGCTTTCTTT
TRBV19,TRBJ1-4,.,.,CASSKQAIIQTATNEKLFF,TGTGCCAGTAGTAAACAGGCGATCATCCAAACAGCAACTAATGAAAAACTGTTTTTT
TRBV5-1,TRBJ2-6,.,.,CASSLGTGTGANVLTF,TGCGCCAGCAGCTTGGGTACAGGGACTGGGGCCAACGTCCTGACTTTC
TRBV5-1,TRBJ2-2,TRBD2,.,CASSQAGGQAGELFF,TGCGCCAGCAGCCAAGCGGGGGGGCAGGCCGGGGAGCTGTTTTTT
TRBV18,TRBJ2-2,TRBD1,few,CASSPPQGTTGELFF,TGTGCCAGCTCACCACCACAGGGGACCACCGGGGAGCTGTTTTTT
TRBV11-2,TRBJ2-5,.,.,CASSRSSQETQYF,TGTGCCAGCAGCCGGTCGAGCCAAGAGACCCAGTACTTC
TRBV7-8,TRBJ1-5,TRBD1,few,CASSLYQGGEYSNQPQHF,TGTGCCAGCAGCTTATATCAAGGGGGCGAGTATAGCAATCAGCCCCAGCATTTT
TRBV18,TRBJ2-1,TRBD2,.,CASSPRGLAGKDEQFF,TGTGCCAGCTCACCCCGGGGACTAGCGGGAAAGGATGAGCAGTTCTTC
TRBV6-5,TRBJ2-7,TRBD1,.,CASSFGQGAPYEQYF,TGTGCCAGCAGCTTCGGACAGGGGGCACCCTACGAGCAGTACTTC
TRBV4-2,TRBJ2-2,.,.,CASSSALGRGSVGELFF,TGTGCCAGCAGCTCAGCCCTTGGGAGGGGGTCCGTCGGGGAGCTGTTTTTT
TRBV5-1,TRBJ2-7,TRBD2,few,CASSLRGGSYEQYF,TGCGCCAGCAGCTTGCGGGGGGGTTCCTACGAGCAGTACTTC
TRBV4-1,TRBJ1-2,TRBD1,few,CASSQGLRGLNYGYTF,TGCGCCAGCAGCCAAGGCCTCAGGGGGCTAAACTATGGCTACACCTTC
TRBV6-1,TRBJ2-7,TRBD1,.,CASSETLGTGLYEQYF,TGTGCCAGCAGTGAAACACTCGGGACAGGGTTATACGAGCAGTACTTC
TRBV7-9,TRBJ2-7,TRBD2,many,CASRSPGLAPEQYF,TGTGCCAGCAGGTCTCCGGGACTAGCGCCTGAGCAGTACTTC
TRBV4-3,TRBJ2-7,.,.,CASSQALRGPSYEQYF,TGCGCCAGCAGCCAAGCGTTGCGGGGCCCATCCTACGAGCAGTACTTC
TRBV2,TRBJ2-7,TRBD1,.,CASRADRDYEQYF,TGTGCCAGCAGAGCGGACAGGGACTACGAGCAGTACTTC